Sequencing of this TCR delta chain was carried out in a study of gamma-delta chains in newborns, infants, children. TCRdb re-called the reads through CATT. The profile covers about 11,000 delta-chain clones, with over 8% appearing a single time and less than 4% taken by the ten largest. Germline loops: CDR1 GEAIGNYY, CDR2 EKD. This CDR3 region has 16 residues. V gave up 0 bases and J gave up 5 bases; unmatched junction bases: 5. The genes are TRDV2 and TRDJ2; 10 bases map to TRDD3. The source is a child who was a newborn, infant or young child, either healthy, febrile or measles-vaccinated (not recorded which). Sample: blood. The CDR3, as DNA: TGTGCCTGTGACACCCTCGTACTGGGGGATACAGCACAACTCTTCTTT. Amino acids: CACDTLVLGDTAQLFF.